The present T cell receptor (beta chain) was sequenced within a study of blood T cell repertoires in COVID-19. Across the study: COVID-19 samples from acute and convalescent phases originated in the United States, Italy and Spain.

Per the original data handling: Estimation of nucleated cell counts was performed using reference gene primer amplification. Some clones are missing from TCRdb's copy, which holds only in-frame ones; the method was immunoSEQ multiplex PCR. D and trimming were read from the DNA, whereas the V and J calls and clone size are those reported in that table. Of about 250,000 clones in the sample, around 89% were seen once. With 3 bases removed from V and 1 base from J, the gap between germline ends came to 4 bases. The germline gives CDR1 LGHDT, CDR2 YNNKEL (reference sequence). The length of the CDR3 is 12 residues.

Sequenced: peripheral blood. This chain links TRBV3-1 (or the pseudogene TRBV3-2) with TRBJ2-7; no definite D call. The clonotype comes from a woman between 35 and 50 years old who had recovered from COVID-19. The CDR3 is CASSQLSYEQYF. The CDR3, as DNA: TGTGCCAGCAGCCAGTTATCCTACGAGCAGTACTTC.